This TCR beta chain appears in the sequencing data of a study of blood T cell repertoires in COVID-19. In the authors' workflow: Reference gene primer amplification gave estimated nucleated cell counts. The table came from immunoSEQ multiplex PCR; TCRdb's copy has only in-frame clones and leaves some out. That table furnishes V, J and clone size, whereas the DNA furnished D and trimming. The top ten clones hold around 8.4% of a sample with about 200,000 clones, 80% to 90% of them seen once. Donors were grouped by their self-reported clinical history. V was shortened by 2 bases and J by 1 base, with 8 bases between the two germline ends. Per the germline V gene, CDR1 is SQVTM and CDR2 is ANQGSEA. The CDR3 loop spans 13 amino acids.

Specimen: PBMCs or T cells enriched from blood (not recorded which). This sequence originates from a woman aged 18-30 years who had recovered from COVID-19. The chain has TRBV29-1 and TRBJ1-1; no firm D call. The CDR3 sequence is CSVERSSNTEAFF. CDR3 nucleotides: TGCAGCGTTGAACGGTCCTCGAACACTGAAGCTTTCTTT.